Shown below are 10 T cell receptor beta chains from a single sample sequenced in a study of OX40 agonist ivuxolimab in advanced cancers. Libraries were prepared by immunoSEQ multiplex PCR; TCRdb keeps only in-frame clonotypes and omits some of them. The table includes approximately 76,000 clones, roughly 88% detected once. Sequencing was performed on CD4+ or CD8+ T cells sorted from blood, taken in a trial of the OX40 agonist ivuxolimab. Every receptor here comes from an adult with an advanced solid tumor such as melanoma, head and neck, liver or kidney cancer.

The chain combines TRBV29-1 with TRBJ2-6, with D maybe TRBD1 (6 bases). Trimming cost V 6 bases and J 0 bases, with 12 bases left between them. The CDR3 is 15 amino acids. Germline loops: CDR1 SQVTM, CDR2 ANQGSEA. CDR3 nucleotide sequence: TGCAGCGTGTCCGACAGGCACTCTGGGGCCAACGTCCTGACTTTC. Translation: CSVSDRHSGANVLTF.

The chain has TRBV9 and TRBJ2-1; 10 nucleotides line up with TRBD2. This CDR3 is 15 amino acids long. V was pared by 7 bases and J by 8 bases, with 12 bases of the junction left unmatched. Germline V gives CDR1 SGDLS, CDR2 YYNGEE. CDR3 sequence: CASSQREGHIDEQFF. CDR3 nucleotide sequence: TGTGCCAGCTCCCAGCGGGAGGGCCATATCGATGAGCAGTTCTTC.

CDR3 loop: CASSPLGTEAFF. CDR3 nucleotide sequence: TGTGCCAGCTCACCATTGGGGACTGAAGCTTTCTTT. The chain links TRBV18 to TRBJ1-1; D is unclear. CDR1 and CDR2 from the germline V gene are KGHSH and LQKENI. CDR3 length equals 12 residues. Trimming pared 2 bases from V and 5 bases from J, leaving 6 bases between.

This chain connects TRBV5-1 to TRBJ2-1; 11 nucleotides line up with TRBD2. V dropped 1 base and J dropped 9; count of bases not matched to a gene: 6. The CDR3 spans 15 residues. From germline, CDR1 is SGHRS and CDR2 YFSETQ. This CDR3 reads CASSLSLAGVGEQFF. As DNA, the CDR3 is TGCGCCAGCAGCTTGTCACTAGCGGGAGTGGGTGAGCAGTTCTTC. Together with reference TRBV5-1 and TRBJ2-1, the CDR3 gives the full variable domain: KAGVTQTPRYLIKTRGQQVTLSCSPISGHRSVSWYQQTPGQGLQFLFEYFSETQRNKGNFPGRFSGRQFSNSRSEMNVSTLELGDSALYLCASSLSLAGVGEQFFGPGTRLTVL.

The chain couples TRBV19 to TRBJ1-2; D gene unclear. Trimming cost V 5 bases and J 8 bases, with 18 bases left between them. The CDR3 totals 14 residues. Germline lookup yields CDR1 LNHDA and CDR2 SQIVND (reference sequence). The CDR3 spells CASSSQSRAGGYTF. The CDR3 nucleotides are TGTGCCAGTAGTTCTCAATCGCGGGCTGGCGGCTACACCTTC. The whole variable domain, remainder taken from reference TRBV19 and TRBJ1-2, is DGGITQSPKYLFRKEGQNVTLSCEQNLNHDAMYWYRQDPGQGLRLIYYSQIVNDFQKGDIAEGYSVSREKKESFPLTVTSAQKNPTAFYLCASSSQSRAGGYTFGSGTRLTVV.

The CDR3 region is CASSPGQAYGYTF. In DNA, the CDR3 is TGTGCCAGCAGCCCCGGACAGGCCTATGGCTACACCTTC. The V call is TRBV9, the J call TRBJ1-2, with 7 bases aligning to TRBD1. The ends lost 4 bases at V and 4 bases at J; junction bases unmatched: 4. Germline-derived CDR1 and CDR2 are SGDLS and YYNGEE. The CDR3 is made up of 13 amino acids.

This clone occurred a few times. The genes are TRBV11-2 and TRBJ2-1; D unclear. There are 14 residues in the CDR3. Trimming shortened V by 2 bases and J by 3 bases, and 8 bases separated the two germline ends. Per the germline V gene, CDR1 is SGHAT and CDR2 is FQNNGV. The CDR3, as DNA: TGTGCCAGCAGCTTACGGGTTAGCTACAATGAGCAGTTCTTC. Amino acids: CASSLRVSYNEQFF.

The rearrangement joins TRBV28 to TRBJ2-5; unclear D gene. The V gene lost 3 bases and the J gene lost 5 bases, with 10 bases spanning the gap. CDR1 is MDHEN and CDR2 is SYDVKM in the germline V gene. The CDR3 runs 13 residues. DNA for the CDR3: TGTGCCAGCAGTTTTGGGATGGGGGAGACCCAGTACTTC. It yields the protein CASSFGMGETQYF.

The V call is TRBV2, the J call TRBJ2-5, with TRBD2 matching over 11 bases. CDR1 and CDR2 (germline): SNHLY, FYNNEI. The CDR3 spans 15 residues. Trimming took 2 bases from V and 5 from J; bases not matched to a gene: 4. CDR3 protein: CASSELAGGIETQYF. DNA of the CDR3: TGTGCCAGCAGTGAACTAGCGGGGGGTATCGAGACCCAGTACTTC.

In this sample, this clone turned up once. CDR3 in amino acids: CASSESRSSKGETQYF. The CDR3 DNA reads as TGTGCCAGCAGTGAATCTCGCAGCTCAAAGGGGGAGACCCAGTACTTC. V usage is TRBV25-1 and J usage is TRBJ2-5, with a weak D call TRBD1 (5 bases). CDR1 is MGHDK and CDR2 is SYGVNS in the germline V gene. The CDR3 runs 16 residues. Between the trimmed V and J ends, which lost 1 base and 5 bases, there was a span of 17 bases. The entire variable domain, with the rest obtained from reference TRBV25-1 and TRBJ2-5, is as follows: EADIYQTPRYLVIGTGKKITLECSQTMGHDKMYWYQQDPGMELHLIHYSYGVNSTEKGDLSSESTVSRIRTEHFPLTLESARPSHTSQYLCASSESRSSKGETQYFGPGTRLLVL.